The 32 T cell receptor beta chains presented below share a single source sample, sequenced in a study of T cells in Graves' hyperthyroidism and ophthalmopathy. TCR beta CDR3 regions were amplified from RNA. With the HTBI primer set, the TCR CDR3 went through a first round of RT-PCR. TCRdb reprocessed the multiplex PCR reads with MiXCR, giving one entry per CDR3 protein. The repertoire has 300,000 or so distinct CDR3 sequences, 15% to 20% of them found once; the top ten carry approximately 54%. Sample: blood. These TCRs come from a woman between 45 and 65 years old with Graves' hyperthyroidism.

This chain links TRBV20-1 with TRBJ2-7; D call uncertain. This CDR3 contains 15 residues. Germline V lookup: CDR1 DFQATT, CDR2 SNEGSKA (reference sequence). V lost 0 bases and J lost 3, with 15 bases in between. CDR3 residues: CSARDGNRLVYEQYF. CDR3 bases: TGCAGTGCTAGAGATGGGAACCGCCTGGTCTACGAGCAGTACTTC.

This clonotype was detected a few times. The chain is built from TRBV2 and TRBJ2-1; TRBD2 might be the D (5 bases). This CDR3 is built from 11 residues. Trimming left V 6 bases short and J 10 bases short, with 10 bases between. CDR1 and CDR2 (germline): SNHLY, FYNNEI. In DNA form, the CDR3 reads TGTGCCAGCAGGCCGGACTCGGAGCAGTTCTTC. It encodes CASRPDSEQFF.

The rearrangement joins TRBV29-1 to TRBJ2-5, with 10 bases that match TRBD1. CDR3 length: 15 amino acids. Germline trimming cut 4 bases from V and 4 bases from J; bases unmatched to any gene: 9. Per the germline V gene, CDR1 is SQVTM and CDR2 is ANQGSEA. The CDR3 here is CSVGDRGDYRETQYF. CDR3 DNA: TGCAGCGTTGGGGACAGGGGAGATTACAGAGAGACCCAGTACTTC.

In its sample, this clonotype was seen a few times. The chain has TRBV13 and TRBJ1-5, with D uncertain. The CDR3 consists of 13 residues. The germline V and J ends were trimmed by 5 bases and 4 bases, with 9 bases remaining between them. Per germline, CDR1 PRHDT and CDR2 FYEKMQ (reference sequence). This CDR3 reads CASSSARNQPQHF. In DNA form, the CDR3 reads TGTGCCAGCAGCAGTGCTCGGAATCAGCCCCAGCATTTT.

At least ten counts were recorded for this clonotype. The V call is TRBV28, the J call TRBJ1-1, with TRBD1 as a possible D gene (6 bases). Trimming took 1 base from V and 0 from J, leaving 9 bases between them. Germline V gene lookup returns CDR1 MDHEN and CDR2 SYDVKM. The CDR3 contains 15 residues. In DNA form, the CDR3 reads TGTGCCAGCAGTTTATTGGGGGACATGAACACTGAAGCTTTCTTT. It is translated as CASSLLGDMNTEAFF.

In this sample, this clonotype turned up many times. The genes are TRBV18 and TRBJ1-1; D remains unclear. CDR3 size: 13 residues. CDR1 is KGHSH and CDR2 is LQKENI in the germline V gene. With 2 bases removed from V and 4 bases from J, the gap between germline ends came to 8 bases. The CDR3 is CASSPGISTEAFF. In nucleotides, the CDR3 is TGTGCCAGCTCACCAGGGATCTCCACTGAAGCTTTCTTT. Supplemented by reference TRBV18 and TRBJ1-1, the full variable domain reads NAGVMQNPRHLVRRRGQEARLRCSPMKGHSHVYWYRQLPEEGLKFMVYLQKENIIDESGMPKERFSAEFPKEGPSILRIQQVVRGDSAAYFCASSPGISTEAFFGQGTRLTVV.

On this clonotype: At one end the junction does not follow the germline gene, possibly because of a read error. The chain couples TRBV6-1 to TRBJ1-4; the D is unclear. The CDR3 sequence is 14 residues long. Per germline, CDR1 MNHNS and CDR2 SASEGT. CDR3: CASSDGVTNEKLFF. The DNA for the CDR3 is TGTGCCAGCAGTGATGGGGTCACTAACGAAAAACTGTTTTTT.

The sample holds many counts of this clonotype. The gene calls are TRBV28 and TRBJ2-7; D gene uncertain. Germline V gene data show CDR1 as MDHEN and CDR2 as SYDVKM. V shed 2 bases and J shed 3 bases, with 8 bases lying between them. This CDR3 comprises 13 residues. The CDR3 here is CASSLQRLYEQYF. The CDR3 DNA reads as TGTGCCAGCAGTTTACAGAGACTCTACGAGCAGTACTTC. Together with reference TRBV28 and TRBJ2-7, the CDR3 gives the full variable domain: DVKVTQSSRYLVKRTGEKVFLECVQDMDHENMFWYRQDPGLGLRLIYFSYDVKMKEKGDIPEGYSVSREKKERFSLILESASTNQTSMYLCASSLQRLYEQYFGPGTRLTVT.

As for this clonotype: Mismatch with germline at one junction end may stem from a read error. CDR3 coding DNA: TGCAGTGCTAGGTGGGGCAGGTCAGACTACAATGAGCAGCTCTTC. Its protein product is CSARWGRSDYNEQLF. This rearrangement joins TRBV20-1 to TRBJ2-1; D assignment may be TRBD1 or TRBD2 (5 bases each). The CDR3 has 15 amino acids. CDR1 DFQATT and CDR2 SNEGSKA come from the germline V gene (reference sequence).

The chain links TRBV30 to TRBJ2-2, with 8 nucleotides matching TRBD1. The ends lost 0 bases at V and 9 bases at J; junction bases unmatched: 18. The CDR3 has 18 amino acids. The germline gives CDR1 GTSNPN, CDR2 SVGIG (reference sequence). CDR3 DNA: TGTGCCTGGAGTGTACGAGTGGGGTCGGGACAGGCCCCCTGGGAGCTGTTTTTT. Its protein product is CAWSVRVGSGQAPWELFF.

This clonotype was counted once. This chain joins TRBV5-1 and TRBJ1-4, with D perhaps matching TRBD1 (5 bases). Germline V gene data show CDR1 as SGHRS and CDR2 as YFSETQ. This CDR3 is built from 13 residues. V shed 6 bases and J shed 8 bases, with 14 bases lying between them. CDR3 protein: CASKDNEVEKLFF. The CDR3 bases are TGCGCCAGCAAGGACAACGAGGTAGAAAAACTGTTTTTT.

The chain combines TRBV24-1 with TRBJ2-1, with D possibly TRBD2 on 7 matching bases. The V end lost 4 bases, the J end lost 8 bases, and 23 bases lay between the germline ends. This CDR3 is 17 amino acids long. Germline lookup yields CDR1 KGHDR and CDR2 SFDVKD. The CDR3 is CATSDPRGGGPKDEQFF. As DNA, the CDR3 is TGTGCCACCAGTGACCCTAGGGGCGGGGGCCCGAAGGATGAGCAGTTCTTC.

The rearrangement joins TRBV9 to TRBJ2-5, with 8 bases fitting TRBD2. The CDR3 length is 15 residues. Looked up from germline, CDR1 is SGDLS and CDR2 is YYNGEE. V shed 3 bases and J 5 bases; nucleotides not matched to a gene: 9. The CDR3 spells CASSGSGGQRETQYF. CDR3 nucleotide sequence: TGTGCCAGCAGCGGATCGGGGGGGCAGAGGGAGACCCAGTACTTC.

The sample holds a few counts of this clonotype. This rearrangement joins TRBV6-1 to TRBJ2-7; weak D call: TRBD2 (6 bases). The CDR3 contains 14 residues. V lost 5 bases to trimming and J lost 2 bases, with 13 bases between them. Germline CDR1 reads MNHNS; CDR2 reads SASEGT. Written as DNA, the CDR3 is TGTGCCAGCAGTTCCCAGGGAGGACCCTACGAGCAGTACTTC. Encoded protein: CASSSQGGPYEQYF.

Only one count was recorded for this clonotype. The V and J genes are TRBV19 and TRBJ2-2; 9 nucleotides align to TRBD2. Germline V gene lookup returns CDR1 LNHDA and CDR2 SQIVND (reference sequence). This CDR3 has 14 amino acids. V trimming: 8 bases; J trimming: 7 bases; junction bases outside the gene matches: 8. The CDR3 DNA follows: TGTGCCAGTTATGATAGCGGGAGCTTCGGGGAGCTGTTTTTT. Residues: CASYDSGSFGELFF.

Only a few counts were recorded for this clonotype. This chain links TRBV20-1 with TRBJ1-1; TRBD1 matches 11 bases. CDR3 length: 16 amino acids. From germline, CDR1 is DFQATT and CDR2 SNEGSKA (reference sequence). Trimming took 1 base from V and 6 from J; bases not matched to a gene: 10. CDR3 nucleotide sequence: TGCAGTGCTAGAGCCTTAGGACAGGGGGCAGGGTCTGAAGCTTTCTTT. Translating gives CSARALGQGAGSEAFF.

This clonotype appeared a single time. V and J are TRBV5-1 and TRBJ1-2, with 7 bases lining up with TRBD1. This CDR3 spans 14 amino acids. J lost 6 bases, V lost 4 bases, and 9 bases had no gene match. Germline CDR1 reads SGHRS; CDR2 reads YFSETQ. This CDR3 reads CASSLGTALNGYTF. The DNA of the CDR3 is TGCGCCAGCAGCCTTGGGACAGCATTAAATGGCTACACCTTC.

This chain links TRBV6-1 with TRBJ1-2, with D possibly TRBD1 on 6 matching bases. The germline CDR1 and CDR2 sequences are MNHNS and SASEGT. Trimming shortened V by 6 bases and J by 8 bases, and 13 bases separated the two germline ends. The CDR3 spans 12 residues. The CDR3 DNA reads TGTGCCAGCAGGCACAGGGCGGACGGCTACACCTTC. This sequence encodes CASRHRADGYTF.

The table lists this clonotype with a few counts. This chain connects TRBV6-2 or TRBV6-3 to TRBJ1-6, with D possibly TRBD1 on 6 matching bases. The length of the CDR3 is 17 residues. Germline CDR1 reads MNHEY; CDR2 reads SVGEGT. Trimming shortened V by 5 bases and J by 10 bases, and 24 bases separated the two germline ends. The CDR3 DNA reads TGTGCCAGCAGTCCAAATGCGCCGGGGGGCGCGGAATCACCCCTCCACTTT. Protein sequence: CASSPNAPGGAESPLHF.

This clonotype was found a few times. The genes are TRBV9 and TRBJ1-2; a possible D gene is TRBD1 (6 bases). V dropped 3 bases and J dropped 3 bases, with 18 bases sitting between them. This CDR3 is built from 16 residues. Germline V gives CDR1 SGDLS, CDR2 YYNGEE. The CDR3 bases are TGTGCCAGCAGCGCTAACCGGGACAAGGATTACTATGGCTACACCTTC. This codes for CASSANRDKDYYGYTF.

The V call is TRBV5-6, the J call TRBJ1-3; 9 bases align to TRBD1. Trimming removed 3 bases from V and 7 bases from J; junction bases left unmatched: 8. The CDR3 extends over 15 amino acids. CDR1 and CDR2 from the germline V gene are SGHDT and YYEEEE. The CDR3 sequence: CASSWTGVSVNTIYF. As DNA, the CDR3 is TGTGCCAGCAGCTGGACAGGGGTGTCGGTGAACACCATATATTTT.

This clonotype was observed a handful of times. This CDR3 reads CASSGTDRTLSSYNEQFF. The CDR3 coding sequence is TGTGCCAGCAGCGGAACGGACAGGACGTTGAGCTCCTACAATGAGCAGTTCTTC. This chain uses TRBV5-5 with TRBJ2-1, with 7 bases identical to TRBD1. CDR1 is SGHKS and CDR2 is YYEKEE in the germline V gene (reference sequence). The junction had 13 bases not matched to a gene; V was cut back by 4 bases and J by 0 bases. The CDR3 contains 18 residues.

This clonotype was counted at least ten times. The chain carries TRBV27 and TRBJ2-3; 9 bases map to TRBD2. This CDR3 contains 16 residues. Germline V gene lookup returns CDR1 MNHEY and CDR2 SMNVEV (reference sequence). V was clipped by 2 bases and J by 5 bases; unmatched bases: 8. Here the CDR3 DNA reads TGTGCCAGCAGTTTAAGGCCAGCGGGAGGATTAGATACGCAGTATTTT. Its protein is CASSLRPAGGLDTQYF.

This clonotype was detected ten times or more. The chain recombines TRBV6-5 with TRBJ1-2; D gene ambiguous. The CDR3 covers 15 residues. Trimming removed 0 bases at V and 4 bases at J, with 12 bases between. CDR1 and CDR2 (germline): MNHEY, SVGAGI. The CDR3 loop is CASSYSPENTYGYTF. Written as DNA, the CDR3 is TGTGCCAGCAGTTACTCTCCAGAGAACACCTATGGCTACACCTTC.

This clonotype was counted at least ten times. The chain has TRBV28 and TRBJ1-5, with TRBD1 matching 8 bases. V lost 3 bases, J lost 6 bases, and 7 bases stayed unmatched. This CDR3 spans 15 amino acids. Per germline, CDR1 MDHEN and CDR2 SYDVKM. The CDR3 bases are TGTGCCAGCAGTTTGGTCGGGACAGGACCTCAGCCCCAGCATTTT. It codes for CASSLVGTGPQPQHF. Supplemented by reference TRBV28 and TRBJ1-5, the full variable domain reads DVKVTQSSRYLVKRTGEKVFLECVQDMDHENMFWYRQDPGLGLRLIYFSYDVKMKEKGDIPEGYSVSREKKERFSLILESASTNQTSMYLCASSLVGTGPQPQHFGDGTRLSIL.

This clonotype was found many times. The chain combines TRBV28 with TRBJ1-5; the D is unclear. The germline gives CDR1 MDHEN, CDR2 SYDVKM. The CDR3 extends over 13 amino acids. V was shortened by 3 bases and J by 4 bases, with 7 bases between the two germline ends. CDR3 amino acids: CASSFRPNQPQHF. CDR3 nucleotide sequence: TGTGCCAGCAGTTTTCGCCCTAATCAGCCCCAGCATTTT.

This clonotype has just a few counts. CDR3 region: CASAETGGINEKLFF. The DNA of the CDR3 is TGTGCCAGCGCAGAGACCGGGGGTATCAACGAAAAACTGTTTTTT. The rearrangement joins TRBV12-3 or TRBV12-4 to TRBJ1-4; perhaps TRBD1 as D (5 bases). The CDR3 has 15 residues. Trimming left V 8 bases short and J 8 bases short, with 21 bases between.

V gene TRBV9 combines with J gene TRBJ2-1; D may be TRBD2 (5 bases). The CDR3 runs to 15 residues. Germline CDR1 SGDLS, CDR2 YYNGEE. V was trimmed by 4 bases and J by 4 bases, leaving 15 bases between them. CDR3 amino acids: CASSKEGDRYNEQFF. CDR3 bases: TGTGCCAGCAGCAAAGAGGGAGACCGATACAATGAGCAGTTCTTC.

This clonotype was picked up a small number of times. The CDR3 is CASSSQRQETQYF. For the CDR3, the DNA is TGTGCCAGCAGTTCTCAGAGGCAAGAGACCCAGTACTTC. The gene calls are TRBV28 and TRBJ2-5; the D is unclear. The CDR3 runs 13 residues. The V gene lost 4 bases and the J gene lost 2 bases, with 8 bases spanning the gap. Germline V gene data show CDR1 as MDHEN and CDR2 as SYDVKM.

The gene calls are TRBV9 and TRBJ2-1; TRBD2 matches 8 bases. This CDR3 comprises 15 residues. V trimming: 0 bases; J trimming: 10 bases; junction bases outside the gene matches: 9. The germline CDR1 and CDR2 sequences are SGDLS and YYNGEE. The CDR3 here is CASSVGGSGVGEQFF. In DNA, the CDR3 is TGTGCCAGCAGCGTAGGTGGTAGCGGGGTGGGGGAGCAGTTCTTC.

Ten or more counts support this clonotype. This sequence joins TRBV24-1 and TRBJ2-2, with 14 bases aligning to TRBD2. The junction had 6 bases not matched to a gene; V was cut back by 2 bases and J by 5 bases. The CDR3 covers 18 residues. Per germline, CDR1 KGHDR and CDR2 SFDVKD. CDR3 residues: CATSDSGTSGSWTGELFF. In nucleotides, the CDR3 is TGTGCCACCAGTGATTCCGGGACTAGCGGGAGCTGGACCGGGGAGCTGTTTTTT.

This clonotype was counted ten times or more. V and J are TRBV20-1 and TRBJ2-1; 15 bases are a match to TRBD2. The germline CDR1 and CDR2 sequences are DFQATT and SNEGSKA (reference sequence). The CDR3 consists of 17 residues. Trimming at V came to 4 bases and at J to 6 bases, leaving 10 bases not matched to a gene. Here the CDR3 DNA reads TGCAGTGCTAACCCCGGACTAGCGGGGGGGAGACCCAATGAGCAGTTCTTC. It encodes CSANPGLAGGRPNEQFF.